Described below is a single TCR beta chain sequence and its context. The source of the sample is a study of blood T cell repertoires in COVID-19. Deletions cut 4 bases from V and 7 bases from J, with 13 bases between. This CDR3 is 13 amino acids long. Germline loops: CDR1 MRHNA, CDR2 SNTAGT. Only in-frame clones appear in the TCRdb table, and some are missing; sequencing was by immunoSEQ multiplex PCR. The sample yields approximately 250,000 clones, approximately 87% seen once. V gene TRBV6-4 combines with J gene TRBJ1-1; tentative D call: TRBD1 (5 bases). The sequenced sample was peripheral blood. The receptor comes from a man aged 55 to 70 who had recovered from COVID-19. In DNA form, the CDR3 reads TGTGCCAGCAGTGGTGGCCAGGGTGGTGAAGCTTTCTTT. The encoded protein is CASSGGQGGEAFF.